The subject of this entry is one T cell receptor beta chain. The sample originates from a study of blood T cell repertoires in COVID-19. Measured with immunoSEQ multiplex PCR; TCRdb has only the in-frame clones, and not every one. In the table there are hundreds of thousands of clones, approximately 88% of which are singletons. This receptor was identified in a man between 35 and 55 years old with acute or convalescent COVID-19. The specimen was peripheral blood.

DNA for the CDR3: TGCGCCAGCAGCAACCTACAGGGGGCTTCTGGCTACACCTTC. It yields the protein CASSNLQGASGYTF. This rearrangement joins TRBV5-1 to TRBJ1-2; TRBD1 matches at 9 bases. The CDR3 loop spans 14 amino acids. V lost 4 bases, J lost 7 bases, and 8 bases stayed unmatched. In germline, CDR1 is SGHRS, CDR2 YFSETQ.